Below are 22 T cell receptor beta chains sequenced from a single sample in a study of blood T cell repertoires in COVID-19. TCRdb's copy holds only in-frame clones and misses some; the assay was immunoSEQ multiplex PCR. Among approximately 70,000 clones, about 91% were seen once, and the ten largest hold about 5%. The sample was peripheral blood. The source is a woman aged 55-75 years with active COVID-19.

The chain couples TRBV2 to TRBJ1-5, with 12 bases fitting TRBD1. J was trimmed by 5 bases and V by 7 bases; bases with no gene match: 6. Germline V gene lookup returns CDR1 SNHLY and CDR2 FYNNEI. The CDR3 spans 15 residues. The CDR3 is CASTRDRGQHQPQHF. The CDR3 DNA reads TGTGCCAGCACAAGGGACAGGGGGCAACATCAGCCCCAGCATTTT.

This clone has a handful of counts. The chain combines TRBV6-5 with TRBJ2-1; 7 nucleotides agree with TRBD1. This CDR3 has 14 residues. Unmatched junction bases numbered 11, after V lost 6 bases and J lost 9 bases. CDR1 MNHEY and CDR2 SVGAGI come from the germline V gene. CDR3 DNA: TGTGCCAGCAGGTCGAAGCCCCACAGGGGTGAGCAGTTCTTC. Its translation is CASRSKPHRGEQFF.

This clone was seen a single time. The chain uses TRBV27 and TRBJ2-6; 9 positions agree with TRBD1. CDR3 length: 19 residues. CDR1 is MNHEY and CDR2 is SMNVEV in the germline V gene (reference sequence). With 2 bases clipped from V and 3 bases from J, the junction kept 11 bases outside the gene matches. CDR3 DNA sequence: TGTGCCAGCAGTTTAGGAGGGGGGACAGGGTGGTATGGGGCCAACGTCCTGACTTTC. As protein: CASSLGGGTGWYGANVLTF. Looking up the rest from reference TRBV27 and TRBJ2-6 gives the full variable domain: EAQVTQNPRYLITVTGKKLTVTCSQNMNHEYMSWYRQDPGLGLRQIYYSMNVEVTDKGDVPEGYKVSRKEKRNFPLILESPSPNQTSLYFCASSLGGGTGWYGANVLTFGAGSRLTVL.

The chain carries TRBV5-6 and TRBJ1-6; D call uncertain. The CDR3 sequence is 13 residues long. Between the trimmed V and J ends, which lost 1 base and 5 bases, there was a span of 4 bases. The V gene's germline CDR1 is SGHDT and CDR2 YYEEEE. The CDR3 nucleotides read TGTGCCAGCAGCTTGACAGATAATTCACCCCTCCACTTT. It translates to CASSLTDNSPLHF.

V usage is TRBV5-1 and J usage is TRBJ1-1, with 10 bases lining up with TRBD1. Trimming cost V 3 bases and J 8 bases; bases outside gene matches: 7. This CDR3 contains 14 residues. Germline CDR1 reads SGHRS; CDR2 reads YFSETQ. The CDR3 spells CASSSPDRGWEAFF. For the CDR3, the DNA is TGCGCCAGCAGCTCCCCGGACAGGGGGTGGGAAGCTTTCTTT.

The chain joins TRBV7-9 to TRBJ2-3; D may be TRBD1 (6 bases). The CDR3 has 14 amino acids. V was clipped by 5 bases and J by 6 bases, with 15 bases between them. The V gene's germline CDR1 is SEHNR and CDR2 FQNEAQ (reference sequence). The CDR3 is CASSRPQGSDTQYF. Here the CDR3 DNA reads TGTGCCAGCAGCCGCCCACAGGGTTCGGATACGCAGTATTTT. The full variable domain, with the rest looked up from reference TRBV7-9 and TRBJ2-3, is DTGVSQNPRHKITKRGQNVTFRCDPISEHNRLYWYRQTLGQGPEFLTYFQNEAQLEKSRLLSDRFSAERPKGSFSTLEIQRTEQGDSAMYLCASSRPQGSDTQYFGPGTRLTVL.

This CDR3 reads CASSQDLGTGVEYGYTF. The CDR3 DNA sequence: TGTGCCAGCAGCCAAGATCTAGGGACAGGGGTTGAGTATGGCTACACCTTC. The chain has TRBV3-1 (or the pseudogene TRBV3-2) and TRBJ1-2, with 10 bases identical to TRBD1. The germline V gene has CDR1 LGHDT and CDR2 YNNKEL (reference sequence). This CDR3 is 17 amino acids long. V shed 0 bases, J shed 5 bases, and the junction held 9 bases outside the gene matches.

This sequence joins TRBV5-1 and TRBJ2-1, with 10 bases identical to TRBD2. This CDR3 contains 14 residues. Germline V gene sequence: CDR1 SGHRS, CDR2 YFSETQ. With V trimmed by 6 bases and J by 2 bases, 2 bases remained unmatched. CDR3 DNA: TGCGCCAGCACAGCGGGAGGGCCCTACAATGAGCAGTTCTTC. Its protein product is CASTAGGPYNEQFF.

This chain connects TRBV6-6 to TRBJ2-5; D gene unclear. Trimming took 2 bases from V and 6 from J, leaving 4 bases between them. The CDR3 is 11 amino acids. Looked up from germline, CDR1 is MNHNY and CDR2 is SVGAGI (reference sequence). The CDR3 DNA follows: TGTGCCAGCAGTTACCTACAGACCCAGTACTTC. It encodes CASSYLQTQYF.

The rearrangement uses TRBV2 and TRBJ1-4; no firm D call. This CDR3 region has 14 residues. V gave up 6 bases and J gave up 8 bases, with 16 bases separating them. Germline V lookup: CDR1 SNHLY, CDR2 FYNNEI. CDR3 in amino acids: CASRRPDFREKLFF. In nucleotides, the CDR3 is TGTGCCAGCAGGCGTCCCGATTTTCGGGAAAAACTGTTTTTT.

This clone was seen more than once but under ten times. The rearrangement joins TRBV7-2 to TRBJ1-1, with no clear D. Trimming took 5 bases from V and 1 from J, leaving 17 bases between them. The CDR3 extends over 16 amino acids. Germline CDR1 SGHTA, CDR2 FQGNSA. The chain's CDR3 is CASSPPTGLSNTEAFF. In nucleotides, the CDR3 is TGTGCCAGCAGCCCCCCCACCGGACTGTCGAACACTGAAGCTTTCTTT.

The chain carries TRBV27 and TRBJ2-1; a possible D gene is TRBD1 (5 bases). Germline V gives CDR1 MNHEY, CDR2 SMNVEV (reference sequence). Trimming took 6 bases from V and 3 from J, leaving 12 bases between them. CDR3 length equals 14 residues. This chain's CDR3 is CASSPTVNYNEQFF. The CDR3 DNA follows: TGTGCCAGCAGCCCGACAGTTAACTACAATGAGCAGTTCTTC.

The chain carries TRBV28 and TRBJ1-5, with no clear D. The CDR3 has 14 amino acids. From germline, CDR1 is MDHEN and CDR2 SYDVKM. Trimming cost V 4 bases and J 6 bases, with 13 bases left between them. CDR3 sequence (DNA): TGTGCCAGCAGTTATTCCAGAAGCGGTCAGCCCCAGCATTTT. Translation gives CASSYSRSGQPQHF.

This chain connects TRBV21-1 to TRBJ1-1. TRBV21-1 is listed as a pseudogene. The CDR3 runs 16 residues. CDR3 nucleotides: TGTGCCAGCAGCAAAGCGGTTCCGTTGGGGGGGACTGAAGCTTTCTTT. It yields the protein CASSKAVPLGGTEAFF.

This rearrangement joins TRBV24-1 to TRBJ2-1; maybe TRBD2 (6 bases). Trimming removed 4 bases from V and 4 bases from J, with 16 bases in between. The length of the CDR3 is 16 residues. Per the germline V gene, CDR1 is KGHDR and CDR2 is SFDVKD. The DNA for the CDR3 is TGTGCCACCAGTGAGCAAATAGCGGCCACTTACAATGAGCAGTTCTTC. Residues: CATSEQIAATYNEQFF.

A few counts support this clone. The chain recombines TRBV3-1 (or the pseudogene TRBV3-2) with TRBJ1-5; D unresolved. The V and J ends lost 3 bases and 2 bases respectively, with 14 bases between them. This CDR3 has 16 residues. Germline V gene data show CDR1 as LGHDT and CDR2 as YNNKEL (reference sequence). The CDR3 bases are TGTGCCAGCAGCCAGGGCAGCCAAAGTGGCAATCAGCCCCAGCATTTT. Protein: CASSQGSQSGNQPQHF.

The V and J genes are TRBV10-2 and TRBJ2-5, with 8 bases identical to TRBD1. V lost 10 bases and J lost 5; bases outside the gene matches: 12. The length of the CDR3 is 14 residues. Germline loops: CDR1 WSHSY, CDR2 SAAADI. CDR3: CATAGGGVWETQYF. In nucleotides, the CDR3 is TGCGCCACAGCAGGGGGCGGGGTATGGGAGACCCAGTACTTC.

V gene TRBV21-1 combines with J gene TRBJ1-5. TRBV21-1 has pseudogene status. This CDR3 comprises 18 residues. Here the CDR3 DNA reads TGTGCCAGCAGCAAGGAGAGGGGAGGGTTTTCTAGCAATCAGCCCCAGCATTTT. This encodes CASSKERGGFSSNQPQHF.

The chain employs TRBV6-5 and TRBJ2-1, with 8 bases lining up with TRBD2. Germline CDR1 MNHEY, CDR2 SVGAGI. V was pared by 6 bases and J by 9 bases, with 1 base of the junction left unmatched. The CDR3 has 11 residues. DNA of the CDR3: TGTGCCAGCAGCCGGGAGGGTGAGCAGTTCTTC. Its translation is CASSREGEQFF.

V usage is TRBV4-1 and J usage is TRBJ2-1, with 8 bases matching TRBD1. CDR1 is MGHRA, CDR2 YSYEKL, per germline. The CDR3 totals 16 residues. V gave up 1 base and J gave up 7 bases; unmatched junction bases: 9. The CDR3 loop reads CASSQGTGSPKNEQFF. CDR3 DNA sequence: TGCGCCAGCAGCCAAGGGACAGGGAGCCCTAAGAATGAGCAGTTCTTC.

The CDR3, as DNA: TGTGCCAGCTCACCAGATAGCGGGAAGACCGGGGAGCTGTTTTTT. Amino acid sequence: CASSPDSGKTGELFF. V is TRBV18 and J is TRBJ2-2, with 8 positions matching TRBD2. Germline-derived CDR1 and CDR2 are KGHSH and LQKENI. The CDR3 spans 15 residues. V was clipped by 2 bases and J by 5 bases; unmatched bases: 4.

The CDR3 nucleotides read TGTGCCAGCAGTTCGAAAGGACAGCTGTGGTTCTTC. Translation gives CASSSKGQLWFF. The chain employs TRBV28 and TRBJ2-1; perhaps TRBD1 as D (6 bases). Germline V gene lookup returns CDR1 MDHEN and CDR2 SYDVKM. With 4 bases removed from V and 15 bases from J, the gap between germline ends came to 16 bases. This CDR3 spans 12 amino acids.